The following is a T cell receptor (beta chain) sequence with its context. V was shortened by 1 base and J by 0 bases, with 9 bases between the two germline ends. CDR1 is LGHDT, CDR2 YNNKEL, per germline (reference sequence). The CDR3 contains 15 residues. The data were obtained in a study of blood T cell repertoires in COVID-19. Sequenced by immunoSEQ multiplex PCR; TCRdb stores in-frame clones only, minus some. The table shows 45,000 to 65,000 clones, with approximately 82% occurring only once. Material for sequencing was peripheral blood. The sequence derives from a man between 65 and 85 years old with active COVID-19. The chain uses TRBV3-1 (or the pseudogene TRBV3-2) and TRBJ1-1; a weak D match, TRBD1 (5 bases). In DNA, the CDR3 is TGTGCCAGCAGCCAAGGGGGGGTAATGAACACTGAAGCTTTCTTT. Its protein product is CASSQGGVMNTEAFF.